This T cell receptor beta chain appears in the sequencing data of a study of T cell changes during pregnancy in multiple sclerosis. Profiled with immunoSEQ multiplex PCR; TCRdb holds only in-frame clones, not every one. The sample has 60,000 or so clones, 90% to 95% seen once. The source is a female donor with multiple sclerosis, enrolled in a pregnancy study. The sequencing used peripheral blood, collected in the first trimester of pregnancy.

CDR3 sequence: CASSFGGLSYEQYF. CDR3 coding DNA: TGTGCCAGCAGCTTCGGGGGTCTCTCCTACGAGCAGTACTTC. The chain is built from TRBV11-2 and TRBJ2-7; possibly TRBD2 for D (6 bases). The CDR3 totals 14 residues. V lost 3 bases, J lost 0 bases, and 9 bases lay in between. Per germline, CDR1 SGHAT and CDR2 FQNNGV.